The 21 T cell receptor beta chains presented below share a single source sample, sequenced in a study of beta chain features in type 1 diabetes. The investigators reverse transcribed all of the isolated RNA, so they sequenced expressed TCRB transcripts. This table comes from immunoSEQ multiplex PCR, and its TCRdb copy is limited to in-frame clones, with some not included. The sample has some 150,000 clones, around 10% seen once. The sequencing input was central memory CD4+ T cells from blood. These receptors were taken from a man in his late teens or twenties in good health.

This clone was observed a handful of times. The V and J genes are TRBV7-2 and TRBJ2-1; D might be TRBD1 or TRBD2, each matching 5 bases. The CDR3 has 14 residues. The germline CDR1 and CDR2 sequences are SGHTA and FQGNSA. Deletions cut 5 bases from V and 16 bases from J, with 24 bases between. CDR3 DNA: TGTGCCAGCAGCCTAAACGGACCGGGACCCATCATATTCTTC. It is translated as CASSLNGPGPIIFF.

This clone has only a few counts. The chain is built from TRBV6-5 and TRBJ2-2; D possibly matches TRBD1 or TRBD2 (5 bases each). Trimming cost V 6 bases and J 1 base, with 9 bases left between them. This CDR3 has 14 amino acids. CDR1 and CDR2 (germline): MNHEY, SVGAGI. CDR3: CASRRDGNTGELFF. The CDR3 DNA reads as TGTGCCAGCAGAAGGGACGGGAACACCGGGGAGCTGTTTTTT.

J is TRBJ1-1 and V is TRBV27, with 12 bases fitting TRBD1. The V gene end was trimmed by 4 bases and the J gene end by 8 bases; junction bases not matched to a gene: 8. This CDR3 has 15 amino acids. Germline V gene data show CDR1 as MNHEY and CDR2 as SMNVEV (reference sequence). The CDR3 is CASSSWGQGAPEAFF. CDR3 DNA: TGTGCCAGCAGTTCGTGGGGACAGGGGGCTCCAGAAGCTTTCTTT.

This clone was observed a handful of times. This chain links TRBV7-2 with TRBJ1-1; TRBD1 aligns across 8 bases. The CDR3 loop spans 17 amino acids. Germline values: CDR1 SGHTA, CDR2 FQGNSA. Trimming at V came to 5 bases and at J to 4 bases, leaving 15 bases not matched to a gene. DNA of the CDR3: TGTGCCAGCAGCCGTACCCTACAGGGGGGGACCGGCACTGAAGCTTTCTTT. This sequence encodes CASSRTLQGGTGTEAFF.

In its sample, this clone was seen a few times. The chain joins TRBV28 to TRBJ2-3, with TRBD1 matching 10 bases. The J segment lost 3 bases and the V segment lost 3 bases, leaving 3 bases of the junction unmatched. Germline lookup yields CDR1 MDHEN and CDR2 SYDVKM. The CDR3 is 15 residues long. Here the CDR3 DNA reads TGTGCCAGCAGTTTGGGGGACAGGGGAACAGATACGCAGTATTTT. Translation gives CASSLGDRGTDTQYF.

This clone was counted between two and nine times. J is TRBJ1-1 and V is TRBV4-2; D is perhaps TRBD1 (6 bases). Germline values: CDR1 LGHNA, CDR2 YNFKEQ. The ends were cut back, 3 bases at V and 4 bases at J, with 9 bases in the middle. The CDR3 length is 13 residues. CDR3 sequence (DNA): TGTGCCAGCAGCCAGCTACAGGGCACTGAAGCTTTCTTT. Protein product: CASSQLQGTEAFF.

The chain is built from TRBV7-2 and TRBJ1-6; D unclear. Germline CDR1 SGHTA, CDR2 FQGNSA. The CDR3 runs to 15 residues. Trimming stripped 8 bases from V and 7 bases from J, with 18 bases between. The CDR3 nucleotides read TGTGCCAGCGCTCTTAAGCGTAATGGGAATTCACCCCTCCACTTT. The encoded protein is CASALKRNGNSPLHF.

This clone was counted only a few times. The rearrangement uses TRBV15 and TRBJ1-5, with no clear D. The CDR3 totals 15 residues. V dropped 0 bases and J dropped 3 bases, with 9 bases sitting between them. Germline V gene data show CDR1 as LNHNV and CDR2 as YYDKDF (reference sequence). CDR3 sequence: CATSRDSSFNQPQHF. CDR3 nucleotide sequence: TGTGCCACCAGCAGAGATAGTAGCTTCAATCAGCCCCAGCATTTT.

V is TRBV2 and J is TRBJ1-1; perhaps TRBD1 as D (5 bases). This CDR3 is built from 13 residues. Trimming shortened V by 1 base and J by 5 bases, and 8 bases separated the two germline ends. Germline-derived CDR1 and CDR2 are SNHLY and FYNNEI. CDR3: CASSEEGRTEAFF. DNA for the CDR3: TGTGCCAGCAGTGAAGAGGGGCGGACTGAAGCTTTCTTT.

The CDR3 nucleotides are TGCGCCAGCAGCCAAGATAGTGAGGGGGCCTATGGCTACACCTTC. The encoded protein is CASSQDSEGAYGYTF. The chain uses TRBV4-3 and TRBJ1-2, with 7 bases aligning to TRBD1. The trim removed 0 bases at V and 4 bases at J, leaving 5 bases unmatched. The CDR3 consists of 15 residues. Per germline, CDR1 LGHNA and CDR2 YSLEER.

V usage is TRBV25-1 and J usage is TRBJ2-7; 7 nucleotides agree with TRBD2. Trimming at V came to 1 base and at J to 2 bases, leaving 5 bases not matched to a gene. Germline assignment: CDR1 MGHDK and CDR2 SYGVNS. The CDR3 length is 15 residues. Written as DNA, the CDR3 is TGTGCCAGCAGTGAATGGGGCGGGAGAACCTACGAGCAGTACTTC. Protein product: CASSEWGGRTYEQYF.

This clone was counted between two and nine times. The genes are TRBV7-2 and TRBJ2-5; a possible D gene is TRBD1 (6 bases). The CDR3 loop spans 15 amino acids. The V gene's germline CDR1 is SGHTA and CDR2 FQGNSA. The V end lost 1 base, the J end lost 5 bases, and 14 bases lay between the germline ends. As DNA, the CDR3 is TGTGCCAGCAGCTTAGATGTGACAGGATCGGAGACCCAGTACTTC. Translation gives CASSLDVTGSETQYF.

The sample holds a few counts of this clone. This CDR3 is CASSLTGVGETQYF. The CDR3 region has the DNA TGTGCCAGCAGCCTGACAGGGGTGGGAGAGACCCAGTACTTC. This rearrangement joins TRBV7-8 to TRBJ2-5; 8 nucleotides align to TRBD1. Looked up from germline, CDR1 is SGHVS and CDR2 is FQNEAQ. Trimming took 5 bases from V and 4 from J; bases not matched to a gene: 6. The CDR3 loop spans 14 amino acids. Based on the CDR3 plus reference TRBV7-8 and TRBJ2-5, the full variable domain is GAGVSQSPRYKVAKRGQDVALRCDPISGHVSLFWYQQALGQGPEFLTYFQNEAQLDKSGLPSDRFFAERPEGSVSTLKIQRTQQEDSAVYLCASSLTGVGETQYFGPGTRLLVL.

The chain uses TRBV18 and TRBJ1-5; D is uncertain. Per germline, CDR1 KGHSH and CDR2 LQKENI. There are 15 residues in the CDR3. The V gene lost 4 bases and the J gene lost 0 bases, with 10 bases spanning the gap. The CDR3 sequence is CASSLRPSSNQPQHF. The CDR3 DNA reads as TGTGCCAGCTCACTACGACCCTCTAGCAATCAGCCCCAGCATTTT.

The gene calls are TRBV5-6 and TRBJ2-4, with D tentatively TRBD1 (5 bases). The V end was cut by 4 bases, the J end by 4 bases, with 15 bases between. The CDR3 runs to 15 residues. Germline V CDR1 and CDR2: SGHDT, YYEEEE. The CDR3 sequence is CASSITGGAKNIQYF. The DNA of the CDR3 is TGTGCCAGCAGCATTACAGGTGGCGCGAAAAACATTCAGTACTTC.

The chain links TRBV7-2 to TRBJ2-5; 8 positions match TRBD2. The ends lost 5 bases at V and 5 bases at J; junction bases unmatched: 16. Germline V CDR1 and CDR2: SGHTA, FQGNSA. The CDR3 contains 17 residues. The CDR3 bases are TGTGCCAGCAGCCCACCTGGGGCTAGCGGGCGGGGGGAGACCCAGTACTTC. Protein: CASSPPGASGRGETQYF.

The chain recombines TRBV7-2 with TRBJ1-2; D might be TRBD1 (5 bases). Germline V gene lookup returns CDR1 SGHTA and CDR2 FQGNSA. V was trimmed by 4 bases and J by 5 bases, leaving 17 bases between them. This CDR3 spans 15 amino acids. CDR3 region: CASSSYRDRTYGYTF. CDR3 coding DNA: TGTGCCAGCAGCTCGTACCGGGACCGGACTTATGGCTACACCTTC.

The chain couples TRBV4-2 to TRBJ2-5; TRBD2 aligns across 12 bases. This CDR3 is built from 18 residues. Trimming cost V 1 base and J 4 bases; bases outside gene matches: 10. Germline-derived CDR1 and CDR2 are LGHNA and YNFKEQ. The CDR3 DNA is TGTGCCAGCAGCCAAGGGGCTAGCGGGAGGGCCCGGGGAGAGACCCAGTACTTC. Its protein is CASSQGASGRARGETQYF.

This clone was seen at least ten times. This chain uses TRBV2 with TRBJ2-5; TRBD2 aligns across 10 bases. V lost 6 bases, J lost 3 bases, and 1 base stayed unmatched. The germline V gene encodes CDR1 SNHLY and CDR2 FYNNEI. This CDR3 spans 13 amino acids. The CDR3 loop is CASSGLAEETQYF. CDR3 nucleotide sequence: TGTGCCAGCAGCGGACTAGCGGAAGAGACCCAGTACTTC.

A few counts support this clone. Other DNA sequences of this sample code for an identical CDR3. The J gene is TRBJ1-5, the V gene TRBV9; D remains unclear. CDR1 and CDR2 (germline): SGDLS, YYNGEE. This CDR3 comprises 15 residues. The V gene lost 0 bases and the J gene lost 3 bases, with 10 bases spanning the gap. The CDR3 reads CASSVDHRANQPQHF. CDR3 nucleotides: TGTGCCAGCAGCGTAGACCACAGAGCCAATCAGCCCCAGCATTTT.

This clone was picked up a small number of times. The gene calls are TRBV7-6 and TRBJ2-7, with 12 bases matching TRBD2. Germline loops: CDR1 SGHVS, CDR2 FNYEAQ. The trim removed 5 bases at V and 6 bases at J, leaving 11 bases unmatched. The CDR3 length is 16 residues. CDR3 sequence (DNA): TGTGCCAGCAGCCCGACTAGCGGGAGACTCGGCGGCGAGCAGTACTTC. Its translation is CASSPTSGRLGGEQYF.